One and the same sample provided the 8 T cell receptor beta chains below, sequenced in a study of cytomegalovirus exposure and HLA in healthy donors. The study ran its PCR with 60 Vbeta and 13 Jbeta primers. Clones were sequenced by immunoSEQ multiplex PCR, and TCRdb holds only the in-frame ones, with some missing. Of some 180,000 clones detected, about 86% appear once; the ten largest clones hold approximately 1.6%. The sample was PBMCs. These receptor sequences come from a man aged 35 to 55 in good health and CMV-seropositive.

V usage is TRBV12-2 and J usage is TRBJ1-2; the table's D gene call, TRBD1, was not cross checked with the DNA. TRBV12-2 is shown as a pseudogene. The CDR3 runs 16 residues. CDR3 DNA sequence: TGTGCAAGTCGCTTAGCGCGGTCAGGGGGTCACTATGGCTACACCTTC. Amino acids: CASRLARSGGHYGYTF.

The genes are TRBV10-3 and TRBJ1-2; 9 nucleotides line up with TRBD1. Germline CDR1 reads ENHRY; CDR2 reads SYGVKD. V shed 4 bases, J shed 1 base, and the junction held 4 bases outside the gene matches. The CDR3 covers 15 residues. The CDR3 loop reads CAISGQGVGNYGYTF. In DNA form, the CDR3 reads TGTGCCATCAGTGGACAGGGGGTTGGTAACTATGGCTACACCTTC.

CDR3 DNA sequence: TGTGCCAGTAGTATACTGCGGAGTAATCAGCCCCAGCATTTT. It yields the protein CASSILRSNQPQHF. This chain uses TRBV19 with TRBJ1-5; D is unresolved. Per the germline V gene, CDR1 is LNHDA and CDR2 is SQIVND (reference sequence). V lost 2 bases, J lost 4 bases, and 9 bases lay in between. The CDR3 is 14 amino acids.

This clone appeared a few times. The chain carries TRBV6-1 and TRBJ1-1; no firm D call. Trimming took 8 bases from V and 2 from J, leaving 18 bases between them. Germline V CDR1 and CDR2: MNHNS, SASEGT. CDR3 size: 15 residues. This CDR3 reads CASQEGRQRNTEAFF. The CDR3 DNA is TGTGCCAGCCAGGAGGGTCGGCAGAGAAACACTGAAGCTTTCTTT.

This sequence joins TRBV7-8 and TRBJ1-1, with unresolved D. The CDR3 is 13 residues long. CDR1 and CDR2 (germline): SGHVS, FQNEAQ. V lost 1 base, J lost 3 bases, and 6 bases lay in between. This CDR3 is CASSLDRDTEAFF. DNA of the CDR3: TGTGCCAGCAGCTTAGATAGAGACACTGAAGCTTTCTTT.

This clone appeared a single time. The chain uses TRBV5-4 and TRBJ2-7; D might be TRBD1 (6 bases). V was pared by 3 bases and J by 4 bases, with 17 bases between. CDR1 and CDR2 (germline): SGHNT, YYREEE (reference sequence). This CDR3 contains 15 residues. The chain's CDR3 is CASSSGTGSLYEQYF. The CDR3 DNA sequence: TGTGCCAGCAGCTCGGGAACAGGGAGTTTGTACGAGCAGTACTTC.

The chain couples TRBV29-1 to TRBJ2-7; TRBD2 matches at 11 bases. Germline trimming cut 7 bases from V and 4 bases from J; bases unmatched to any gene: 9. CDR1 SQVTM and CDR2 ANQGSEA come from the germline V gene. The CDR3 runs to 14 residues. CDR3 bases: TGCAGCGGGGGGAGTGGGACTAGCGGTTACGAGCAGTACTTC. It encodes CSGGSGTSGYEQYF.

Details on this clone: This sample includes further DNA sequences coding for the same CDR3. The V gene is TRBV5-1, the J gene TRBJ2-1; TRBD1 agrees at 7 bases. This CDR3 region has 14 residues. V lost 4 bases to trimming and J lost 6 bases; unmatched junction nucleotides: 7. The V gene's germline CDR1 is SGHRS and CDR2 YFSETQ. The CDR3 region is CASSPRQGGNEQFF. CDR3 in DNA: TGCGCCAGCAGCCCCCGACAGGGTGGCAATGAGCAGTTCTTC.